The subject of this entry is one T cell receptor beta chain. This record comes from a study of cytotoxic CD8 clonotypes in ibrutinib-treated CLL. Sequencing used immunoSEQ multiplex PCR; TCRdb keeps in-frame clones, though not all of them. Among about 140,000 clones, less than 95% were seen once, and the ten largest hold 10% to 11%. With 7 bases clipped from V and 2 bases from J, the junction kept 14 bases outside the gene matches. The germline CDR1 and CDR2 sequences are KGHSH and LQKENI. The CDR3 is 17 residues long. This clonotype was sampled from a human donor with chronic lymphocytic leukemia. The chain uses TRBV18 and TRBJ1-1; 9 bases are a match to TRBD1. Here the sequenced sample was PBMCs, taken after 12 months of ibrutinib treatment. CDR3 amino acids: CASYPPTGGTANTEAFF. The CDR3 DNA sequence: TGTGCCAGCTACCCCCCAACAGGGGGCACCGCTAACACTGAAGCTTTCTTT.